This TCR beta chain was sequenced in a study of metastatic and nonmetastatic thyroid tumors. Whole-study context: Repertoires were compared across blood and tumor or nodule tissue from malignant and benign thyroid patients.

Original handling: Construction of a distant-metastasis classifier for papillary thyroid cancer relied on CDR3 differences across clinicopathological groups. TCRdb recomputed clones from the PCR reads via MiXCR. The V and J calls come from TCRdb's annotation, not from the publication. In the table there are about 40,000 clones, about 14% of which are singletons. Whole-study findings and limits: TCR beta diversity was reportedly significantly higher in malignant thyroid tumors than benign nodules, in blood and tumor.

Each patient went into thyroid surgery without having received any treatment. In this sample, this clone turned up a few times. Its matching antigen is unknown. Trimming left V 6 bases short and J 4 bases short, with 18 bases between. Germline V CDR1 and CDR2: MDHEN, SYDVKM. The CDR3 consists of 15 residues. The sequence was collected from a female donor with papillary thyroid cancer or a benign thyroid nodule (not recorded which). Some clones in this sample may be carry-over from other donors' samples. The sample comprised blood. The chain joins TRBV28 to TRBJ1-2; no firm D call. The CDR3 sequence is CASRLGGANLYGYTF. In nucleotides, the CDR3 is TGTGCCAGCAGGCTAGGAGGAGCTAACCTCTATGGCTACACCTTC.